This TCR beta chain was retrieved from a study of regulatory T cells in long-lasting Graves disease. Study summary: Persistent Graves' disease meant over 5 years of antithyroid drugs with positive TSH receptor antibodies.

In its sample, this clonotype was seen many times. As yet, its antigen is unknown. With iRepertoire HTBI primers and Arm-PCR of CDR3 regions, TCR beta libraries were built. MiXCR, applied by TCRdb to the multiplex PCR reads, yields one record per CDR3 protein. This sample yields about 290,000 distinct CDR3 sequences, of which 20% to 25% are seen a single time; about 56% belongs to the top ten. Overall study results and limits: There were preferences for TRBV28, TRBJ1-2 and TRBJ2-5 in persistent disease.

This CDR3 spans 14 amino acids. The germline V gene has CDR1 SGHAT and CDR2 FQNNGV. Trimming stripped 3 bases from V and 3 bases from J, with 12 bases between. Time point indicated: persistent/refractory GD, antithyroid drugs over 5 years with positive TRAb. Generation of the TCR library employed RNA extracted from PBMCs. One endocrinology department in Xi'an, China, was where patients came from. Peripheral blood, about 9 milliliters of it, was drawn into EDTA tubes. The source was peripheral blood mononuclear cells (PBMCs), collected when the disease was refractory, from a patient treated with antithyroid drugs. This chain links TRBV11-2 with TRBJ2-7; a possible D gene is TRBD1 (6 bases). The source is a female donor with Graves disease. CDR3 nucleotide sequence: TGTGCCAGCAGCTTTTTACTGGACAGCTACGAGCAGTACTTC. This codes for CASSFLLDSYEQYF. Complete variable domain (other parts from reference TRBV11-2 and TRBJ2-7): EAGVAQSPRYKIIEKRQSVAFWCNPISGHATLYWYQQILGQGPKLLIQFQNNGVVDDSQLPKDRFSAERLKGVDSTLKIQPAKLEDSAVYLCASSFLLDSYEQYFGPGTRLTVT.